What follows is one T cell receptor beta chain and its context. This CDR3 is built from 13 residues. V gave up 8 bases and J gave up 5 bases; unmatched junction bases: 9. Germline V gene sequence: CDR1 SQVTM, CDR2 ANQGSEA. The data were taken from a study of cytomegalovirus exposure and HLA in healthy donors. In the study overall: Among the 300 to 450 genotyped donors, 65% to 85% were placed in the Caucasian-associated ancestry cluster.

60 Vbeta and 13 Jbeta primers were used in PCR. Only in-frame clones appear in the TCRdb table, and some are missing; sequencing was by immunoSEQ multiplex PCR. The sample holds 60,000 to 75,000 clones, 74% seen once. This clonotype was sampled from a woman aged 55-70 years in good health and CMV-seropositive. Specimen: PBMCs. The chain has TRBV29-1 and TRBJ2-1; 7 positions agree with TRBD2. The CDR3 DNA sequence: TGCAGCTTCTCACTAGCGCCCCACAATGAGCAGTTCTTC. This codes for CSFSLAPHNEQFF.